The 5 T cell receptor beta chains reported below all come from one sample, sequenced in a study of shared clonotypes between healthy human individuals (dated by TCRdb to 2018 to 2021). To prepare the library, the immunoSEQ multiplex PCR assay was applied. TCRdb's version of the immuneACCESS table is confined to in-frame rearrangements and falls short of the full clone set. An unresolved V gene accounts for under half of the shortfall where checked; the remainder is of unknown origin. The sample table lists about 960,000 clones, around three quarters of them with a count of one. The top ten clones comprise about 1.5% of the sample. Sequences were obtained from memory CD4+ T cells sorted from blood. This specimen's cell subset or site label, per the study, means: CD45RA-negative fraction. These TCRs come from a young man in good health.

The genes are TRBV5-1 and TRBJ2-1, with D tentatively TRBD1 (6 bases). Deletions cut 0 bases from V and 8 bases from J, with 18 bases between. Germline CDR1 SGHRS, CDR2 YFSETQ. CDR3 length equals 16 residues. The DNA of the CDR3 is TGCGCCAGCAGCTTGGGAGACAGGTTAAGGGGCGATGAGCAGTTCTTC. This codes for CASSLGDRLRGDEQFF.

This chain links TRBV2 with TRBJ1-6; unclear D gene. CDR1 SNHLY and CDR2 FYNNEI come from the germline V gene. The CDR3 spans 14 residues. V shed 8 bases and J shed 6 bases, with 14 bases lying between them. The CDR3 here is CASGPQGGNSPLHF. CDR3 sequence (DNA): TGTGCCAGCGGACCACAAGGAGGTAATTCACCCCTCCACTTT.

The chain joins TRBV5-4 to TRBJ1-2; D gene unclear. This CDR3 is built from 14 residues. Germline V gene sequence: CDR1 SGHNT, CDR2 YYREEE (reference sequence). The V and J ends lost 3 bases and 2 bases respectively, with 11 bases between them. DNA for the CDR3: TGTGCCAGCAGCTCCGGTCCGAAGAACTATGGCTACACCTTC. Translated, it gives CASSSGPKNYGYTF. The whole variable domain, remainder taken from reference TRBV5-4 and TRBJ1-2, is ETGVTQSPTHLIKTRGQQVTLRCSSQSGHNTVSWYQQALGQGPQFIFQYYREEENGRGNFPPRFSGLQFPNYSSELNVNALELDDSALYLCASSSGPKNYGYTFGSGTRLTVV.

The chain uses TRBV30 and TRBJ2-3; 13 nucleotides match TRBD2. The J segment lost 3 bases and the V segment lost 0 bases, leaving 3 bases of the junction unmatched. The germline CDR1 and CDR2 sequences are GTSNPN and SVGIG (reference sequence). This CDR3 spans 16 amino acids. CDR3 nucleotides: TGTGCCTGGAGTGTGGAACTAGCGGGGGGGACAGATACGCAGTATTTT. It translates to CAWSVELAGGTDTQYF.

The rearrangement uses TRBV5-1 and TRBJ2-7; D may match TRBD1 or TRBD2 (5 bases each). This CDR3 is built from 16 residues. The V end lost 0 bases, the J end lost 3 bases, and 16 bases lay between the germline ends. In germline, CDR1 is SGHRS, CDR2 YFSETQ. In DNA, the CDR3 is TGCGCCAGCAGCTTGGGGGGGAGCCCCAGCGGCTACGAGCAGTACTTC. The encoded protein is CASSLGGSPSGYEQYF.